The sequence of this T cell receptor (beta chain) was determined in a study of blood T cells in healthy people across ages. The sample holds a few counts of this clonotype. Its target is unknown. A sample-barcoded 5' primer and a J-beta primer mix were used in a second PCR of about 7 to 12 cycles. MiXCR, run by TCRdb on the 5' RACE reads, gives a single entry per CDR3 protein. The table lists some 1,800,000 distinct CDR3 sequences, 35% to 50% of them singletons, with 23% in the top ten. Study results and caveats: Expanded clonotype shifts may have been confounded, as the donors had an unknown CMV status. Across the age range, TCR beta diversity per million T cells fell in a roughly linear way.

The germline gives CDR1 SGHVS, CDR2 FQNEAQ. J lost 7 bases, V lost 4 bases, and 7 bases had no gene match. The CDR3 sequence is 14 residues long. Donors ranged from about 6 to 95 years old and were healthy Caucasians in Russia. V and J are TRBV7-8 and TRBJ2-4; 7 bases are a match to TRBD2. This receptor was taken from a human donor in good health. The material sequenced was blood. CDR3: CASSSTFGGNIQYF. The DNA for the CDR3 is TGTGCCAGCAGCTCTACATTCGGGGGGAACATTCAGTACTTC.